This T cell receptor beta chain was found in a study of T cell repertoires in aging, cancer and after chemotherapy. TCR beta rearrangements were amplified from peripheral blood genomic DNA. Rearranged V-D-J TRB sequences were amplified with a mixed TRB-A/B primer pool. Using its own MiXCR run on the multiplex PCR reads, TCRdb lists one record per CDR3 protein. The table has 6,500 to 8,000 distinct CDR3 sequences, 30% seen once. The origin of this receptor is a human donor with a blood cancer. Sequencing was done on a sample of blood.

The CDR3 nucleotides read TGTGCCACCGGACGAGCGGGGGAGCAGTACTTC. This translates into CATGRAGEQYF. V is TRBV19 and J is TRBJ2-7, with 7 positions matching TRBD2. Trimming at V came to 10 bases and at J to 7 bases, leaving 7 bases not matched to a gene. Germline values: CDR1 LNHDA, CDR2 SQIVND (reference sequence). The length of the CDR3 is 11 residues.